Listed below are T cell receptor beta chains from one sample, sequenced in a study of blood T cell repertoires in COVID-19. The protocol was immunoSEQ multiplex PCR, while the TCRdb copy is restricted to in-frame clones and leaves out a portion. The table has a few hundred thousand clones, about 90% seen once; the top ten hold around 5.8%. Specimen: peripheral blood. Receptor source: a woman aged 45-65 years with COVID-19, enrolled during active disease. Both conserved end residues are part of each CDR3. The order of the fields is V gene, clone size, J gene, D gene, CDR3 DNA, CDR3 protein. D genes are given only for firm matches. Clone size is shown for a subset of rows, as once, few, many or a class of expanded clone.

>TRBV7-8|.|TRBJ2-1|TRBD2
TGTGCCAGCAGCCCCAGCGGGACTCTTTACAATCCGCAGTTCTTC
CASSPSGTLYNPQFF
>TRBV5-8|.|TRBJ2-7|TRBD1
TGTGCCAGCAGCTTGGCCATGACAGGGCTAGTAGACGAGCAGTACTTC
CASSLAMTGLVDEQYF
>TRBV9|.|TRBJ2-1|TRBD2
TGTGCCAGCAGCGTAGGTGAGGGACTAGTGGGGTTGCCCTCCTACAATGAGCAGTTCTTC
CASSVGEGLVGLPSYNEQFF
>TRBV7-8|.|TRBJ2-7|.
TGTGCCAGCAGCTTATTTGGGGGGGCAGGCCGTAAGTACTTC
CASSLFGGAGRKYF
>TRBV4-3|.|TRBJ2-7|TRBD2
TGCGCCAGCAGCCAAGAGCTAGCGGGAGGGTCCTACGAGCAGTACTTC
CASSQELAGGSYEQYF
>TRBV30|.|TRBJ1-2|.
TGTGCCTGGAGAGAATCCTACCACTATGGCTACACCTTC
CAWRESYHYGYTF
>TRBV3-1/TRBV3-2|.|TRBJ1-1|TRBD1
TGTGCCAGCAGCCAGAGGGGGCGCGGGTTGGCTTTCTTT
CASSQRGRGLAFF
>TRBV6-6|.|TRBJ2-5|TRBD1
TGTGCCAGCAGTTACTCAGGGACAGGGGTCCAAGAGACCCAGTACTTC
CASSYSGTGVQETQYF
>TRBV28|.|TRBJ1-2|TRBD1
TGTGCCAGCAAAGCTGCTCGGGACAGGCGATGGGGATATGGCTACACCTTC
CASKAARDRRWGYGYTF
>TRBV11-2|.|TRBJ2-1|TRBD2
TGTGCCAGCATGACCGGGACTAGCGGTTATGGGGAGCAGTTCTTC
CASMTGTSGYGEQFF
>TRBV27|.|TRBJ2-7|TRBD2
TGTGCCAGCAGTTTTCGAAGTTCAATAGCGGGAGGCTACGAGCAGTACTTC
CASSFRSSIAGGYEQYF
>TRBV6-5|.|TRBJ2-7|.
TGTGCCAGCAGCCCAAAGGCCACAGTGGATTACCAGCAGTACTTC
CASSPKATVDYQQYF
>TRBV4-2|.|TRBJ2-7|TRBD2
TGTGCCAGCAGCCAAGAGGAGGGACTAGCGGTATACGAGCAGTACTTC
CASSQEEGLAVYEQYF
>TRBV11-2|.|TRBJ1-5|.
TGTGCCAGCAGCTTAGGGACAGTTAGCAATCAGCCCCAGCATTTT
CASSLGTVSNQPQHF
>TRBV27|once|TRBJ1-1|.
TGTGCCAGCAGTTTATATGTTATGAACACTGAAGCTTTCTTT
CASSLYVMNTEAFF
>TRBV6-6|.|TRBJ1-6|.
TGTGCCAGCACCCGAACAGCAAACTCGAATTCACCCCTCCACTTT
CASTRTANSNSPLHF
>TRBV7-3|once|TRBJ2-2|.
TGTGCCAGCAGCTTAGCGGCGGGTACCGGGGAGCTGTTTTTT
CASSLAAGTGELFF
>TRBV5-6|.|TRBJ2-7|TRBD1
TGTGCCAGCAGCAACACCGGACAGGGCCTTTCCTACGAGCAGTACTTC
CASSNTGQGLSYEQYF
>TRBV19|.|TRBJ2-3|TRBD2
TGTGCCAGTAGTGGCCCACTAGCGGGAGGTGGAGATACGCAGTATTTT
CASSGPLAGGGDTQYF
>TRBV19|many|TRBJ1-4|TRBD1
TGTGCCAGTAGTGCCCTCACAGGGGCGGGGGAAAAACTGTTTTTT
CASSALTGAGEKLFF
>TRBV9|once|TRBJ2-7|TRBD2
TGTGCCAGCAGCGTTGGGACTAGCGGGAGACTGTACTTC
CASSVGTSGRLYF
>TRBV7-9|few|TRBJ2-7|.
TGTGCCAGCAGCTTTAGCGGTAGCTCCTACGAGCAGTACTTC
CASSFSGSSYEQYF
>TRBV7-9|.|TRBJ2-2|TRBD2
TGTGCCAGCAGCCCACGGAGAGCGGGACCCGGGGAGCTGTTTTTT
CASSPRRAGPGELFF
>TRBV6-1|.|TRBJ2-3|.
TGTGCCAGCAGTGACGCGAGACTAAGCGCAGATACGCAGTATTTT
CASSDARLSADTQYF
>TRBV29-1|.|TRBJ2-7|TRBD2
TGCAGCGTGACCCCCACTAGCGGGAGTCCCTACGAGCAGTACTTC
CSVTPTSGSPYEQYF
>TRBV11-2|.|TRBJ2-7|TRBD1
TGTGCCAGCAGCCCACTATGGGGGTCCCGTCGTGGGGACAGCCTCTTGCAGTACTTC
CASSPLWGSRRGDSLLQYF
>TRBV19|.|TRBJ2-2|TRBD2
TGTGCCAGTAGTACCGGGACTAGCGGTCCGGGGGGGGAGCTGTTTTTT
CASSTGTSGPGGELFF
>TRBV25-1|.|TRBJ2-7|.
TGTGCCAGCAGTCTCACCGGGAGTCTCCACGAGCAGTACTTC
CASSLTGSLHEQYF
>TRBV24-1|.|TRBJ2-1|.
TGTGCCACCAGCAACCGGGGCTACAATGAGCAGTTCTTC
CATSNRGYNEQFF
>TRBV7-2|.|TRBJ2-7|TRBD1
TGTGCCAGCAGTCCTACAGGGGGCTCCTACGAGCAGTACTTC
CASSPTGGSYEQYF
>TRBV5-1|.|TRBJ1-2|TRBD1
TGCGCCAGCAGCTCGGGACAGGGAGCATCATATGGCTACACCTTC
CASSSGQGASYGYTF
>TRBV9|once|TRBJ2-1|.
TGTGCCAGCAGCCACTGGGAGGATCATCCGTTCTTC
CASSHWEDHPFF
>TRBV29-1|.|TRBJ2-7|TRBD2
TGCAGCGTTGTCGCTAGCGGAGACCCCTACGAGCAGTACTTC
CSVVASGDPYEQYF
>TRBV6-5|.|TRBJ2-7|TRBD1
TGTGCCAGCAGTTCGACCGGGACAGGGATCTACGAGCAGTACTTC
CASSSTGTGIYEQYF
>TRBV5-1|.|TRBJ2-1|TRBD2
TGCGCCAGCAGCTCGGGACTAGCGGGAGGGCCCTTCTTC
CASSSGLAGGPFF
>TRBV30|.|TRBJ1-2|TRBD1
TGTGCCTGGTCCGTGATGCCAGGGGGGAGGAATGGCTACACCTTC
CAWSVMPGGRNGYTF
>TRBV30|.|TRBJ2-7|.
TGTGCCTGGAGAATCACCAGCTCCTACGAGCAGTACTTC
CAWRITSSYEQYF
>TRBV7-9|.|TRBJ1-2|.
TGTGCCAGCAGCTTAGTTTGGTTGGGCAGAAACTATGGCTACACCTTC
CASSLVWLGRNYGYTF
>TRBV7-6|.|TRBJ1-3|TRBD1
TGTGCCAGCAGCTCCCAGGGGGGCCCTGGAAACACCATATATTTT
CASSSQGGPGNTIYF
>TRBV19|.|TRBJ2-2|.
TGTGCCAGTCGACTGTCGAACACCGGGGAGCTGTTTTTT
CASRLSNTGELFF
>TRBV4-2|.|TRBJ2-1|.
TGTGCCAGCAGCCTGAGCTCTAGCTCCTACAATGAGCAGTTCTTC
CASSLSSSSYNEQFF
>TRBV6-5|once|TRBJ1-2|TRBD1
TGTGCCTCACGGGACAGGGGTAATGGCTACACCTTC
CASRDRGNGYTF
>TRBV18|.|TRBJ1-5|TRBD1
TGTGCCAGCTCACCGACAGGGAGTCCAAATCAGCCCCAGCATTTT
CASSPTGSPNQPQHF
>TRBV11-3|.|TRBJ2-5|.
TGTGCCAGCAGCTTAGATCGGTCCGTCAAGTACCAAGAGACCCAGTACTTC
CASSLDRSVKYQETQYF
>TRBV5-4|.|TRBJ1-1|.
TGTGCCAGCAGCCCAGCCGGGACACGGTTTGATACTGAAGCTTTCTTT
CASSPAGTRFDTEAFF
>TRBV27|.|TRBJ1-5|TRBD1
TGTGCCAGCAGTTTAGTGGGGACAGGGACTAGCAATCAGCCCCAGCATTTT
CASSLVGTGTSNQPQHF
>TRBV6-4|.|TRBJ2-1|.
TGTGCCAGCAGTAGACTGGAAGCAGCCTACAATGAGCAGTTCTTC
CASSRLEAAYNEQFF
>TRBV5-4|.|TRBJ1-1|.
TGTGCCAGCAGCTTAACAGGGAAACTGAACACTGAAGCTTTCTTT
CASSLTGKLNTEAFF
>TRBV19|.|TRBJ1-5|TRBD1
TGTGCCAGTAGTAGACAGGGGGGCAATCAGCCCCAGCATTTT
CASSRQGGNQPQHF
>TRBV6-5|.|TRBJ1-1|.
TGTGCCAGCAGGGGAGGAGGGAACACTGAAGCTTTCTTT
CASRGGGNTEAFF
>TRBV10-1|.|TRBJ1-2|.
TGCGCCAGCAGTGAGCTCCCGGGGGGGAACTATGGCTACACCTTC
CASSELPGGNYGYTF
>TRBV6-5|few|TRBJ2-7|TRBD2
TGTGCCAGCAGGCCTACTAGCGGGCCTACCTACGAGCAGTACTTC
CASRPTSGPTYEQYF
>TRBV19|.|TRBJ1-6|TRBD1
TGTGCCAGTTCGGGACAGTATAATTCACCCCTCCACTTT
CASSGQYNSPLHF
>TRBV27|.|TRBJ2-2|TRBD2
TGTGCCAGCAGTTTATTAGGACTAGCCATACCCGGGGAGCTGTTTTTT
CASSLLGLAIPGELFF
>TRBV19|.|TRBJ1-1|.
TGTGCCAGTAAGTACATCCGGAACACTGAAGCTTTCTTT
CASKYIRNTEAFF
>TRBV5-1|.|TRBJ1-2|TRBD1
TGCGCCAGCAGCCGATCACAGGGGGCGCTGAATGGCTACACCTTC
CASSRSQGALNGYTF
>TRBV2|.|TRBJ1-2|.
TGTGCCAGCAATCCGCGGGCTGGCAGGGGCACTGGGGGCTACACCTTC
CASNPRAGRGTGGYTF
>TRBV5-1|.|TRBJ1-5|.
TGCGCCAGCAGCTTGGACAGTGTGAATCAGCCCCAGCATTTT
CASSLDSVNQPQHF
>TRBV6-6|.|TRBJ1-5|.
TGTGCCAGCCACAGGGACCCGAGCAATCAGCCCCAGCATTTT
CASHRDPSNQPQHF